This TCR beta chain was observed in a study of siplizumab effects on memory and regulatory T cells (dated by TCRdb to about 2019). About the full investigation: The effect of the anti-CD2 antibody siplizumab on alloreactive T-cell subsets was examined in allogeneic mixed lymphocyte reactions constructed from human PBMCs.

The protocol used for the library was the immunoSEQ multiplex PCR assay. Each sample had some 96,000 TCR templates assayed by the deep sequencing platform. Genomic DNA extracted from sorted T cells was used for TCRbeta CDR3 sequencing. In the original analysis: The R programming language was used for clonal analysis of TCRbeta CDR3 data. Unstimulated samples were compared with post-reaction CFSE-low samples to define alloreactive CD4+ and CD8+ clones. By matching sequences to the repertoires of sorted unstimulated Treg and non-Treg cells, each alloreactive CD4+ clone was assigned a regulatory or non-regulatory origin. Held by TCRdb, this immuneACCESS table contains in-frame sequences only and omits some clones. Under half of the omission traces to an unresolved V gene where checked; the cause of the rest is unknown. V and J calls and clone size are as listed in that table; D and trimming were resolved from the DNA. Across this sample there are fewer than 60,000 clones, with more than 85% seen only once. The leading ten clones occupy 17% of the sample.

For this clone: Its antigen is still unknown. The input lacks base qualities; no much larger clone sits a single base away.

CDR1 and CDR2 are drawn from the germline V gene (reference sequence): SEHNR, FQNEAQ. Germline trimming amounts to 2 bases on V and 5 bases on J, with 6 as the count of junction bases outside the gene matches. Its CDR3 holds 15 amino acids, cysteine through phenylalanine. Only CDR3 DNA remains: 45 bases, in frame from the first base. Overall study results and their limits: No functional confirmation was obtained for the suppressive function of proliferating Tregs from siplizumab cultures. A naive or memory phenotype could not be assigned to roughly 80-97% of proliferating CD4+ or CD8+ clones. Siplizumab significantly lowered the cumulative frequency of alloreactive sequences that could be traced to unstimulated CD4+ memory T cells. Sequences below about 10^-5 frequency were poorly captured, so only a minor fraction of alloreactive clones could be mapped to unstimulated subsets. Unstimulated naive T cells appeared to be more diverse than memory T cells, and naive cells seemed to make a substantial contribution to the alloresponse. Among mappable alloreactive CD4+ clones, the Treg-derived fraction averaged about 70% with siplizumab versus around 27% in control reactions.

Sorted unstimulated T cells, along with proliferating T cells recovered from mixed lymphocyte reactions, underwent TCRbeta CDR3 sequencing. Fresh whole blood from more than 9 HLA-typed healthy donors served as the source for isolating PBMCs. Input material: CD8+ T cells sorted from blood. This clonotype originated in a human donor in good health. The V and J genes are TRBV7-9 and TRBJ2-1; 7 bases in the middle match TRBD2. At the DNA level, the sequence is TGTGCCAGCAGCTTATTGACTAGCAGGGACAATGAGCAGTTCTTC. This sequence encodes CASSLLTSRDNEQFF. Beyond the CDR3, the reference TRBV7-9 and TRBJ2-1 genes provide the residues; the full variable domain reads: DTGVSQNPRHKITKRGQNVTFRCDPISEHNRLYWYRQTLGQGPEFLTYFQNEAQLEKSRLLSDRFSAERPKGSFSTLEIQRTEQGDSAMYLCASSLLTSRDNEQFFGPGTRLTVL.